The TCR beta chain under discussion was sequenced for a study of T cells in localized non-small cell lung cancer. Broader study findings: Peak T cell clonality was found in uninvolved adjacent lung, exceeding tumor. A median of roughly 55 of the top 100 tumor clones appeared in adjacent lung, which was paired and uninvolved.

Remarks on this clone: Its specificity is not known.

Generated by immunoSEQ multiplex PCR, the TCRdb table keeps only in-frame clones and is missing some. The data hold under 40,000 clones, with approximately 93% observed a single time. Germline V gene sequence: CDR1 SGHTA, CDR2 FQGNSA. The CDR3 length is 16 residues. Germline trimming cut 5 bases from V and 7 bases from J; bases unmatched to any gene: 15. This clonotype originated in a female donor older than 55 with stage I lung adenocarcinoma. Sequences were derived from peripheral blood, sampled before any cancer treatment. The chain has TRBV7-2 and TRBJ2-5; 8 bases align to TRBD1. As DNA, the CDR3 is TGTGCCAGCAGCCCTAGGGGTACAGGGGGTTTCGGGACCCAGTACTTC. Residues: CASSPRGTGGFGTQYF. Supplemented by reference TRBV7-2 and TRBJ2-5, the full variable domain reads GAGVSQSPSNKVTEKGKDVELRCDPISGHTALYWYRQSLGQGLEFLIYFQGNSAPDKSGLPSDRFSAERTGGSVSTLTIQRTQQEDSAVYLCASSPRGTGGFGTQYFGPGTRLLVL.